The source of this T cell receptor beta chain is a study of neurological immune-mediated disorders. The authors produced cDNA by 5'RACE using 10-nucleotide random UMIs. TCRdb itself ran the 5' RACE reads through MiXCR, one entry per CDR3 protein. The table has approximately 86,000 distinct CDR3 sequences, about 2.5% seen once. In this sample, this clonotype turned up many times. The CDR3 spans 15 residues. Germline V gives CDR1 SEHNR, CDR2 FQNEAQ (reference sequence). The ends lost 5 bases at V and 8 bases at J; junction bases unmatched: 9. Sequencing was carried out using PBMCs. The chain couples TRBV7-9 to TRBJ2-1; 10 bases fit TRBD2. This sequence originates from a woman in her twenties or thirties with multiple sclerosis. CDR3 region: CASSHSGSGGDEQFF. CDR3 sequence (DNA): TGTGCCAGCAGCCACAGCGGGAGCGGGGGGGATGAGCAGTTCTTC.